The 6 T cell receptor beta chains presented below share a single source sample, sequenced in a study of cytomegalovirus exposure and HLA in healthy donors. PCR primers comprised 60 Vbeta and 13 Jbeta primers. Method: immunoSEQ multiplex PCR; TCRdb's copy keeps in-frame clones and lacks some. Among about 78,000 clones, about three quarters were seen once, and the ten largest hold around 10%. The specimen sequenced was PBMCs. These receptors all come from a middle-aged woman in good health and CMV-seropositive.

This clone was found a few times. The chain has TRBV5-6 and TRBJ2-7, with TRBD1 matching over 7 bases. Germline CDR1 SGHDT, CDR2 YYEEEE. This CDR3 is 12 amino acids long. V gave up 6 bases and J gave up 7 bases; unmatched junction bases: 7. CDR3 coding DNA: TGTGCCAGCAAGACAGGGCCACGGGAGCAGTACTTC. Translation gives CASKTGPREQYF.

The chain carries TRBV2 and TRBJ1-5, with D perhaps TRBD1 (5 bases). Germline V gene sequence: CDR1 SNHLY, CDR2 FYNNEI. Deletions cut 3 bases from V and 6 bases from J, with 12 bases between. CDR3 length: 14 residues. The CDR3 protein is CASSDNQGRQPQHF. DNA of the CDR3: TGTGCCAGCAGTGATAACCAGGGCCGTCAGCCCCAGCATTTT.

The CDR3 sequence: CASSRTGAAYEQYF. DNA of the CDR3: TGTGCCAGCTCCCGCACAGGGGCCGCCTACGAGCAGTACTTC. The rearrangement joins TRBV18 to TRBJ2-7; 7 bases fit TRBD1. The CDR3 length is 14 residues. J gave up 2 bases and V 6 bases, and 7 bases lay outside the gene matches. CDR1 is KGHSH and CDR2 is LQKENI in the germline V gene.

The V call is TRBV5-1, the J call TRBJ2-1; the D gene is possibly TRBD1 (6 bases). Looked up from germline, CDR1 is SGHRS and CDR2 is YFSETQ. CDR3 length equals 16 residues. The germline V and J ends were trimmed by 4 bases and 5 bases, with 19 bases remaining between them. The CDR3 DNA reads TGCGCCAGCAGCCTGGGGTTAGGACAGATCAACAATGAGCAGTTCTTC. Translated: CASSLGLGQINNEQFF.

The rearrangement uses TRBV5-1 and TRBJ2-7; D may be TRBD2 (6 bases). Germline V gives CDR1 SGHRS, CDR2 YFSETQ. The CDR3 consists of 15 residues. V lost 3 bases and J 3 bases, leaving 16 bases between the germline ends. CDR3 in DNA: TGCGCCAGCAGCTGGGGAGGAGGGTCGAACTACGAGCAGTACTTC. Its translation is CASSWGGGSNYEQYF.

This chain links TRBV21-1 with TRBJ2-7; the table's TRBD1 call for D was not verified on the DNA. TRBV21-1 is listed as a pseudogene. This CDR3 spans 15 amino acids. The CDR3 sequence: CASSKWDREYYEQYF. CDR3 coding DNA: TGTGCCAGCAGCAAATGGGACAGGGAGTATTACGAGCAGTACTTC.